One and the same sample provided the 15 T cell receptor beta chains below, sequenced in a study of OX40 agonist ivuxolimab in advanced cancers. The protocol was immunoSEQ multiplex PCR, while the TCRdb copy is restricted to in-frame clones and leaves out a portion. The sample has about 78,000 clones, about nine tenths seen once. The material sequenced was CD4+ or CD8+ T cells sorted from blood, taken in a trial of the OX40 agonist ivuxolimab. The receptors stem from an adult with an advanced solid tumor such as melanoma, head and neck, liver or kidney cancer.

The chain is built from TRBV18 and TRBJ1-4, with 7 bases matching TRBD1. Germline assignment: CDR1 KGHSH and CDR2 LQKENI. The V gene end was trimmed by 6 bases and the J gene end by 5 bases; junction bases not matched to a gene: 6. This CDR3 has 14 amino acids. This CDR3 is CASSLGQHNEKLFF. CDR3 in DNA: TGTGCCAGCTCGCTGGGACAGCACAATGAAAAACTGTTTTTT. The full variable domain, its missing parts supplied by reference TRBV18 and TRBJ1-4, is NAGVMQNPRHLVRRRGQEARLRCSPMKGHSHVYWYRQLPEEGLKFMVYLQKENIIDESGMPKERFSAEFPKEGPSILRIQQVVRGDSAAYFCASSLGQHNEKLFFGSGTQLSVL.

The rearrangement uses TRBV2 and TRBJ2-7; D not certain. Per germline, CDR1 SNHLY and CDR2 FYNNEI. This CDR3 has 11 residues. The germline V and J ends were trimmed by 6 bases and 7 bases, with 10 bases remaining between them. Here the CDR3 DNA reads TGTGCCAGCAGCCTCACACGAGAGCAGTACTTC. It translates to CASSLTREQYF.

This rearrangement joins TRBV10-2 to TRBJ1-1, with a possible D match to TRBD1 (5 bases). The CDR3 extends over 12 amino acids. The V end was cut by 6 bases, the J end by 7 bases, with 12 bases between. Germline V lookup: CDR1 WSHSY, CDR2 SAAADI. In DNA form, the CDR3 reads TGCGCCAGCAGAGGTGTCCAGGGTGAAGCTTTCTTT. Its translation: CASRGVQGEAFF.

V gene TRBV4-2 combines with J gene TRBJ2-6; TRBD2 aligns across 9 bases. V lost 5 bases, J lost 4 bases, and 12 bases stayed unmatched. CDR1 and CDR2 from the germline V gene are LGHNA and YNFKEQ. CDR3 length: 18 amino acids. The CDR3 DNA sequence: TGTGCCAGCAGCTTAGCCGGGACTAGCTTTTCCGGGGCCAACGTCCTGACTTTC. Its translation is CASSLAGTSFSGANVLTF.

V is TRBV4-2 and J is TRBJ1-4, with 9 positions matching TRBD1. This CDR3 is built from 16 residues. Germline V gene sequence: CDR1 LGHNA, CDR2 YNFKEQ. V was pared by 4 bases and J by 4 bases, with 7 bases of the junction left unmatched. CDR3 amino acids: CASSRITGGGNEKLFF. CDR3 DNA: TGTGCCAGCAGCCGAATCACAGGGGGCGGTAATGAAAAACTGTTTTTT.

This chain links TRBV5-4 with TRBJ2-1; D is uncertain. V gave up 1 base and J gave up 4 bases, with 6 bases separating them. The germline gives CDR1 SGHNT, CDR2 YYREEE (reference sequence). CDR3 length: 13 amino acids. CDR3 DNA: TGTGCCAGCAGCTTGAAGGTTTACAATGAGCAGTTCTTC. This sequence encodes CASSLKVYNEQFF.

The genes are TRBV14 and TRBJ2-3; D gene uncertain. CDR3 size: 18 residues. The ends were cut back, 2 bases at V and 4 bases at J, with 22 bases in the middle. CDR1 and CDR2 (germline): SGHDN, FVKESK. CDR3 nucleotide sequence: TGTGCCAGCAGCCAATCCCCCGGACGGCGTCTCGGCGCAGATACGCAGTATTTT. Its translation is CASSQSPGRRLGADTQYF.

The chain is built from TRBV7-7 and TRBJ2-5, with 9 nucleotides matching TRBD2. V lost 0 bases, J lost 7 bases, and 12 bases stayed unmatched. The CDR3 consists of 17 residues. Germline V gives CDR1 SSHAT, CDR2 FNYEAQ (reference sequence). Written as DNA, the CDR3 is TGTGCCAGCAGCTTAGCAAGAGACAGCGGCGGGGGGGGGACCCAGTACTTC. The encoded protein is CASSLARDSGGGGTQYF.

V is TRBV11-3 and J is TRBJ2-5; D is unclear. Trimming pared 4 bases from V and 5 bases from J, leaving 20 bases between. The CDR3 is 16 residues long. Germline CDR1 is SGHNT and CDR2 is YENEEA. CDR3 amino acids: CASSSPWSTEWETQYF. Written as DNA, the CDR3 is TGTGCCAGCAGCTCTCCCTGGAGTACGGAGTGGGAGACCCAGTACTTC. Full variable domain (remainder filled in from reference TRBV11-3 and TRBJ2-5): EAGVVQSPRYKIIEKKQPVAFWCNPISGHNTLYWYLQNLGQGPELLIRYENEEAVDDSQLPKDRFSAERLKGVDSTLKIQPAELGDSAVYLCASSSPWSTEWETQYFGPGTRLLVL.

Of note for this clone: One junction end disagrees with the germline gene, perhaps due to a read error. The gene calls are TRBV10-1 and TRBJ2-1; TRBD2 is a possible D gene (5 bases). The CDR3 consists of 13 residues. Germline lookup yields CDR1 WNHNN and CDR2 SYGVQD (reference sequence). The CDR3 protein is CASQKDSNNEQFF. CDR3 DNA sequence: TGCGCCAGCCAGAAGGACTCCAACAATGAGCAGTTCTTC.

This chain joins TRBV25-1 and TRBJ2-1; 11 nucleotides agree with TRBD2. Germline assignment: CDR1 MGHDK and CDR2 SYGVNS. This CDR3 spans 16 amino acids. The trim removed 4 bases at V and 3 bases at J, leaving 5 bases unmatched. In DNA, the CDR3 is TGTGCCAGCAGTGTCCGTAGCGGGAGGGTCTACAATGAGCAGTTCTTC. Translation gives CASSVRSGRVYNEQFF. Complete variable domain (other parts from reference TRBV25-1 and TRBJ2-1): EADIYQTPRYLVIGTGKKITLECSQTMGHDKMYWYQQDPGMELHLIHYSYGVNSTEKGDLSSESTVSRIRTEHFPLTLESARPSHTSQYLCASSVRSGRVYNEQFFGPGTRLTVL.

The chain couples TRBV19 to TRBJ1-2; 9 bases agree with TRBD1. Germline trimming cut 6 bases from V and 5 bases from J; bases unmatched to any gene: 4. This CDR3 is built from 13 residues. Germline CDR1 reads LNHDA; CDR2 reads SQIVND (reference sequence). CDR3 protein: CASSDRGSYGYTF. DNA of the CDR3: TGTGCCAGTAGCGACAGGGGGTCTTATGGCTACACCTTC. The complete variable domain, with remaining parts taken from reference TRBV19 and TRBJ1-2, reads DGGITQSPKYLFRKEGQNVTLSCEQNLNHDAMYWYRQDPGQGLRLIYYSQIVNDFQKGDIAEGYSVSREKKESFPLTVTSAQKNPTAFYLCASSDRGSYGYTFGSGTRLTVV.

The rearrangement uses TRBV27 and TRBJ2-3; D is perhaps TRBD1 (5 bases). Germline V gives CDR1 MNHEY, CDR2 SMNVEV (reference sequence). V gave up 6 bases and J gave up 4 bases, with 11 bases separating them. CDR3 size: 13 residues. CDR3 residues: CASRPMGPDTQYF. The CDR3 DNA sequence: TGTGCCAGCAGGCCAATGGGGCCAGATACGCAGTATTTT.

V is TRBV6-1 and J is TRBJ2-1; 7 bases agree with TRBD2. J was trimmed by 8 bases and V by 4 bases; bases with no gene match: 11. This CDR3 region has 15 residues. The germline V gene encodes CDR1 MNHNS and CDR2 SASEGT. The CDR3 DNA follows: TGTGCCAGCAGTGGATCAAGCGGGATTGGCGATGAGCAGTTCTTC. It yields the protein CASSGSSGIGDEQFF.

The chain uses TRBV6-5 and TRBJ2-1, with a tentative D call TRBD1 (5 bases). Trimming removed 5 bases at V and 5 bases at J, with 16 bases between. The CDR3 spans 15 residues. Per germline, CDR1 MNHEY and CDR2 SVGAGI. CDR3 region: CASSALGVLHNEQFF. DNA of the CDR3: TGTGCCAGCAGTGCCTTAGGGGTTTTACACAATGAGCAGTTCTTC.